The 12 T cell receptor beta chains listed next were all sequenced from one sample in a study of control samples from healthy donors and cancer patients (dated by TCRdb to 2018 to 2021). Libraries were built with the immunoSEQ multiplex PCR assay. The clones in this table, taken by TCRdb from immuneACCESS, are in-frame only. Not every clone is retained; where verified, under half of the shortfall comes from an unresolved V gene, and the cause of the rest is unknown. Here the sample has approximately 37,000 clones; roughly 92% occur a single time. Around 4% of the sample lies in the top ten. The sample taken for sequencing was blood. These receptors all stem from a woman in her forties or fifties in good health.

This chain connects TRBV30 to TRBJ1-2; D is unresolved. Trimming removed 5 bases at V and 4 bases at J, with 17 bases between. The CDR3 has 14 residues. Germline-derived CDR1 and CDR2 are GTSNPN and SVGIG (reference sequence). This CDR3 is CAWGETPLSYGYTF. In nucleotides, the CDR3 is TGTGCCTGGGGGGAGACACCCCTCTCCTATGGCTACACCTTC.

The chain joins TRBV28 to TRBJ1-1, with unresolved D. CDR1 and CDR2 from the germline V gene are MDHEN and SYDVKM. V was trimmed by 4 bases and J by 2 bases, leaving 5 bases between them. CDR3 length equals 12 residues. Here the CDR3 DNA reads TGTGCCAGCAGTTGGGGAAACACTGAAGCTTTCTTT. This translates into CASSWGNTEAFF.

The chain couples TRBV2 to TRBJ1-1; D unresolved. The CDR3 covers 12 residues. CDR1 and CDR2 from the germline V gene are SNHLY and FYNNEI. V gave up 9 bases and J gave up 1 base, with 9 bases separating them. The CDR3 sequence is CARGSRNTEAFF. The CDR3 region has the DNA TGTGCCAGAGGTAGTCGGAACACTGAAGCTTTCTTT.

The gene calls are TRBV11-2 and TRBJ1-1; D is perhaps TRBD1 (5 bases). The CDR3 has 15 amino acids. V dropped 2 bases and J dropped 7 bases, with 17 bases sitting between them. The germline CDR1 and CDR2 sequences are SGHAT and FQNNGV. DNA for the CDR3: TGTGCCAGCAGCTTATGGGGCTCCGGAGGGATTGAAGCTTTCTTT. Its protein product is CASSLWGSGGIEAFF.

The chain recombines TRBV18 with TRBJ2-7, with D perhaps TRBD1 (5 bases). Trimming took off 6 bases at V and 3 bases at J, with 27 bases between the two ends. This CDR3 region has 18 residues. CDR1 is KGHSH, CDR2 LQKENI, per germline. The CDR3 nucleotides are TGTGCCAGCTCGAGAAGTTTTGGGCAGGGTGGCATTGGCTACGAGCAGTACTTC. It encodes CASSRSFGQGGIGYEQYF.

The chain combines TRBV2 with TRBJ2-7; D gene unclear. The CDR3 is 10 residues long. The V end lost 5 bases, the J end lost 6 bases, and 5 bases lay between the germline ends. The V gene's germline CDR1 is SNHLY and CDR2 FYNNEI. The CDR3 sequence is CASSRGEQYF. The CDR3 region has the DNA TGTGCCAGCAGTAGAGGCGAGCAGTACTTC.

This clone appeared once. The chain combines TRBV18 with TRBJ1-1; weak D call: TRBD1 (6 bases). The ends were cut back, 3 bases at V and 3 bases at J, with 14 bases in the middle. The CDR3 is 15 amino acids. The germline gives CDR1 KGHSH, CDR2 LQKENI. The CDR3 nucleotides are TGTGCCAGCTCACCCATGGGGGGGGCCTACACTGAAGCTTTCTTT. It codes for CASSPMGGAYTEAFF.

This chain connects TRBV4-1 to TRBJ2-1, with 10 bases fitting TRBD2. Germline loops: CDR1 MGHRA, CDR2 YSYEKL. The CDR3 has 16 residues. With 0 bases clipped from V and 4 bases from J, the junction kept 3 bases outside the gene matches. CDR3 nucleotides: TGCGCCAGCAGCCAAGATACTAGCGGGGTATACAATGAGCAGTTCTTC. Protein sequence: CASSQDTSGVYNEQFF.

This chain connects TRBV30 to TRBJ2-1; perhaps D is TRBD1 or TRBD2 (5 bases each). V was cut by 1 base and J by 9 bases, with 13 bases left in between. The CDR3 has 13 amino acids. CDR1 and CDR2 (germline): GTSNPN, SVGIG (reference sequence). The DNA of the CDR3 is TGTGCCTGGAGTGGGATTGGGGGTCTTGAGCAGTTCTTC. Residues: CAWSGIGGLEQFF.

The chain employs TRBV7-2 and TRBJ1-3; D is unresolved. The CDR3 spans 13 residues. The ends were cut back, 9 bases at V and 4 bases at J, with 13 bases in the middle. CDR1 SGHTA and CDR2 FQGNSA come from the germline V gene. This CDR3 reads CASRGRLGNTIYF. CDR3 DNA: TGTGCCAGTCGCGGGCGTCTCGGAAACACCATATATTTT.

The chain uses TRBV3-1 (or the pseudogene TRBV3-2) and TRBJ2-5, with unresolved D. This CDR3 region has 12 residues. Germline V gene sequence: CDR1 LGHDT, CDR2 YNNKEL (reference sequence). Trimming stripped 4 bases from V and 5 bases from J, with 8 bases between. The CDR3 protein is CASSPPLETQYF. The CDR3 nucleotides are TGTGCCAGCAGCCCCCCACTGGAGACCCAGTACTTC.

CDR3 DNA sequence: TGTGCCAGTAGTACTCGCGGACAGGGACCCAACACTGAAGCTTTCTTT. This encodes CASSTRGQGPNTEAFF. This sequence joins TRBV19 and TRBJ1-1; 8 positions agree with TRBD1. The J segment lost 2 bases and the V segment lost 4 bases, leaving 9 bases of the junction unmatched. This CDR3 is built from 16 residues. Germline-derived CDR1 and CDR2 are LNHDA and SQIVND (reference sequence).